Listed below are T cell receptor beta chains from one sample, sequenced in a study of T cell repertoires in cytomegalovirus infection. Their cognate antigens are unknown. TCRdb independently ran MiXCR on the reads; one entry per CDR3 protein. Of under 300,000 distinct CDR3 sequences in the sample, approximately 22% were seen once. Here the sequenced sample was cultured PBMCs, taken from culture after CMV antigen stimulation. Source of these receptors: a human donor in good health (CMV status not recorded). Some clones in this sample may be carry-over from other donors' samples. Both conserved end residues are trimmed from each CDR3.

v_gene	j_gene	CDR3aa
TRBV19	TRBJ2-3	ASSNLGLAGDTDTQY
TRBV6-4	TRBJ2-1	ASSSYGTSNNEQF
TRBV7-6	TRBJ2-1	ASSRPKSSGSYNEQF
TRBV19	TRBJ2-4	ASSKSRGVAKNIQY
TRBV7-2	TRBJ1-5	ASSHGGLGNQPQH
TRBV7-8	TRBJ2-2	ASSRGGTSTGELF
TRBV19	TRBJ1-5	ASTPSGGYGGQPQH
TRBV28	TRBJ1-3	ASSGGAVLTGNTIY
TRBV24-1	TRBJ2-1	ATRATGSSYNEQF
TRBV24-1	TRBJ1-1	ATSDPGTGVTEAF
TRBV7-2	TRBJ1-2	ASSPRQGLDGYT
TRBV6-2/TRBV6-3	TRBJ2-3	ASSPRDRQVTDTQY
TRBV5-1	TRBJ2-7	ASSSQGQVSYEQY
TRBV27	TRBJ1-1	ASREDRGRRTEAF
TRBV19	TRBJ2-5	ASSIERTGKQY
TRBV7-9	TRBJ1-5	ASSLEGGQPQH
TRBV7-2	TRBJ2-7	AVGRGLYEQY
TRBV7-4	TRBJ2-5	ASSLPAGGTWGETQY
TRBV6-6	TRBJ2-1	ASSWTSGTYNEQF
TRBV4-1	TRBJ1-5	ASSLSSEDQPQH
TRBV9	TRBJ2-3	ASSVSGRATDTQY
TRBV7-6	TRBJ2-3	ASSLIGASSDTQY
TRBV5-4	TRBJ2-1	ASSLEVAYNEQF
TRBV12-3/TRBV12-4	TRBJ2-1	ASSFGRGYNEQF
TRBV12-3/TRBV12-4	TRBJ2-2	ASRPGRGELF
TRBV9	TRBJ2-5	ASSSRTAFRTAQETQY
TRBV20-1	TRBJ2-6	SAQRASGANVLT
TRBV3-1	TRBJ2-1	ASSQDTQVREQF
TRBV11-1	TRBJ1-2	ASSQDSYNYGYT
TRBV2	TRBJ2-2	ASSEGLAGGPGELF